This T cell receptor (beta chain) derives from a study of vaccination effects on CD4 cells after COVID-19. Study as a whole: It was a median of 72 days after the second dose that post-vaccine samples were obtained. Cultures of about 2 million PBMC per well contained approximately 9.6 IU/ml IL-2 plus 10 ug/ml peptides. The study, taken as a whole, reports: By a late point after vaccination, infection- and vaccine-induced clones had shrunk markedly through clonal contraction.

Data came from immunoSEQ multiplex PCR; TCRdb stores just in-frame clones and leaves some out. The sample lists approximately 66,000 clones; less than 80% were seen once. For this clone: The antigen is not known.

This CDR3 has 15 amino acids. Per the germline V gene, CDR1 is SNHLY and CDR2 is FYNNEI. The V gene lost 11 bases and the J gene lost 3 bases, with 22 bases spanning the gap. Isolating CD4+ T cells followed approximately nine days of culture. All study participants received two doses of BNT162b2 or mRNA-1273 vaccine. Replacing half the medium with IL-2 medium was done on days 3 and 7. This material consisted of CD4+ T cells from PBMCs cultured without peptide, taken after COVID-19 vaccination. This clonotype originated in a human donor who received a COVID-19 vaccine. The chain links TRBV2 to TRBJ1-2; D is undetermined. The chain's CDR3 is CACKRTLLGDYGYTF. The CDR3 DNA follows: TGTGCCTGCAAAAGGACCCTTTTAGGTGACTATGGCTACACCTTC.